This record concerns one TCR beta chain sequence. The target antigen is unknown. This entry belongs to a study of tumor and adjacent non-tumor tissue in lung cancer. Study results and limitations: Significantly higher TCR diversity was found in tumor than normal lung.

The template was RNA from unsorted bulk tissue. Newly diagnosed lung cancer patients had thoracic surgery in China, August–November 2014, without prior chemotherapy. The library came from three nested PCR rounds adapted from ARM-PCR protocols. MiXCR, run by TCRdb on the multiplex PCR reads, gives a single entry per CDR3 protein. This table has approximately 79,000 distinct CDR3 sequences, about 61% appearing once. V shed 7 bases and J shed 4 bases, with 17 bases lying between them. The CDR3 is 14 residues long. Germline values: CDR1 MNHNS, CDR2 SASEGT. Sequencing was performed on lung tumor tissue. V is TRBV6-1 and J is TRBJ2-7; no reliable D call. The clonotype comes from a man between 65 and 79 years old with non-small cell lung cancer. CDR3 in amino acids: CASNPRQDGYEQYF. CDR3 bases: TGTGCCAGCAATCCAAGACAAGACGGGTACGAGCAGTACTTC.